A single sample gave rise to the 17 T cell receptor beta chains below, sequenced in a study of T-cell memory formation after mild COVID-19. Each CDR3 protein gets one entry after TCRdb re-called the 5' RACE reads with MiXCR. The repertoire holds 300,000 to 400,000 distinct CDR3 sequences, with approximately 15% as singletons. What was sequenced was PBMCs or a T cell subset sorted from them (not recorded which). The receptors here all came from a man younger than 35 who had mild COVID-19 (a few samples of this study predate the infection). Cell type and time point are not known.

This clonotype was seen more than once but under ten times. V gene TRBV20-1 combines with J gene TRBJ2-4, with D uncertain. Deletions cut 6 bases from V and 15 bases from J, with 9 bases between. The CDR3 is 8 residues long. Germline V gene lookup returns CDR1 DFQATT and CDR2 SNEGSKA (reference sequence). The CDR3 reads CSANLGYF. Written as DNA, the CDR3 is TGCAGTGCGAACCTAGGGTACTTC.

The chain employs TRBV20-1 and TRBJ2-7, with 9 bases matching TRBD1. V was clipped by 3 bases and J by 2 bases; unmatched bases: 8. The CDR3 sequence is 15 residues long. Germline CDR1 is DFQATT and CDR2 is SNEGSKA (reference sequence). The CDR3 nucleotides are TGCAGTGCTAGTAACCGGGACAGGGACCCCTACGAGCAGTACTTC. Encoded protein: CSASNRDRDPYEQYF.

The chain has TRBV12-3 or TRBV12-4 and TRBJ1-5; TRBD1 agrees at 8 bases. This CDR3 comprises 16 residues. Trimming took 5 bases from V and 1 from J; bases not matched to a gene: 7. The CDR3 DNA follows: TGTGCCAGCAGTGCCGGGACAGGAGGGAGCAATCAGCCCCAGCATTTT. Its protein product is CASSAGTGGSNQPQHF.

The chain links TRBV3-1 to TRBJ1-1, with D perhaps matching TRBD1 (6 bases). The V gene's germline CDR1 is LGHDT and CDR2 YNNKEL (reference sequence). CDR3 size: 15 residues. The V gene lost 1 base and the J gene lost 1 base, with 10 bases spanning the gap. The CDR3 DNA sequence: TGTGCCAGCAGCCAAGCCGCGACAGGGAACACTGAAGCTTTCTTT. It translates to CASSQAATGNTEAFF.

This clonotype was seen more than once but under ten times. The chain carries TRBV27 and TRBJ2-7; 7 nucleotides align to TRBD2. Trimming took 0 bases from V and 4 from J; bases not matched to a gene: 6. The CDR3 runs to 15 residues. Germline CDR1 and CDR2: MNHEY and SMNVEV (reference sequence). CDR3 residues: CASSLSTSQLYEQYF. DNA of the CDR3: TGTGCCAGCAGTTTATCGACTAGCCAATTGTACGAGCAGTACTTC.

The V and J genes are TRBV4-3 and TRBJ2-2; D is possibly TRBD1 or TRBD2 (7 bases each). The V and J ends lost 3 bases and 2 bases respectively, with 16 bases between them. Per the germline V gene, CDR1 is LGHNA and CDR2 is YSLEER. The CDR3 is 17 residues long. Here the CDR3 DNA reads TGCGCCAGCAGCCACAGGGGGGGACAGAAAAACACCGGGGAGCTGTTTTTT. It encodes CASSHRGGQKNTGELFF.

This clonotype was seen at least ten times. CDR3 nucleotide sequence: TGTGCCAGCAGCTTAGGGTTTGTCGAGCAGTACTTC. This translates into CASSLGFVEQYF. The chain has TRBV7-9 and TRBJ2-7; D is unresolved. Trimming left V 1 base short and J 6 bases short, with 7 bases between. Germline V gene lookup returns CDR1 SEHNR and CDR2 FQNEAQ (reference sequence). This CDR3 spans 12 amino acids. The whole variable domain, filled in from reference TRBV7-9 and TRBJ2-7, reads DTGVSQNPRHKITKRGQNVTFRCDPISEHNRLYWYRQTLGQGPEFLTYFQNEAQLEKSRLLSDRFSAERPKGSFSTLEIQRTEQGDSAMYLCASSLGFVEQYFGPGTRLTVT.

The V gene is TRBV7-2, the J gene TRBJ2-5, with D uncertain. CDR1 SGHTA and CDR2 FQGNSA come from the germline V gene. V lost 10 bases, J lost 4 bases, and 16 bases lay in between. This CDR3 has 13 amino acids. The CDR3 bases are TGTGCCACCTCTGGAAGCGATCTAGAGACCCAGTACTTC. Residues: CATSGSDLETQYF.

This clonotype was observed many times. The rearrangement links TRBV13 to TRBJ2-1, with TRBD1 matching 10 bases. After removal of 1 base from V and 11 bases from J, the junction contained 8 bases not matched to a gene. The CDR3 is made up of 15 amino acids. The germline V gene has CDR1 PRHDT and CDR2 FYEKMQ (reference sequence). The CDR3 reads CASSLETGTGEKQFF. CDR3 in DNA: TGTGCCAGCAGCTTAGAAACCGGGACAGGGGAGAAGCAGTTCTTC.

DNA for the CDR3: TGCGCCAGCAGCCAAGTCACAGGGGGCTGGGAGCAGTACTTC. Encoded protein: CASSQVTGGWEQYF. The chain couples TRBV4-1 to TRBJ2-7; 9 nucleotides line up with TRBD1. CDR3 length: 14 amino acids. Germline lookup yields CDR1 MGHRA and CDR2 YSYEKL. V shed 1 base, J shed 7 bases, and the junction held 5 bases outside the gene matches.

This chain uses TRBV11-2 with TRBJ2-7; the match to TRBD1 covers 7 bases. Germline-derived CDR1 and CDR2 are SGHAT and FQNNGV. Trimming took 6 bases from V and 1 from J; bases not matched to a gene: 6. This CDR3 has 14 amino acids. In DNA form, the CDR3 reads TGTGCCAGCAGGACAGGGTTTGGGTCCTACGAGCAGTACTTC. Translating gives CASRTGFGSYEQYF.

The rearrangement links TRBV11-3 to TRBJ2-7; no firm D call. With 0 bases removed from V and 2 bases from J, the gap between germline ends came to 11 bases. Germline V lookup: CDR1 SGHNT, CDR2 YENEEA. The CDR3 runs to 15 residues. CDR3 nucleotide sequence: TGTGCCAGCAGCTTAGAAAGGGAATGGACCTACGAGCAGTACGTC. Amino acids: CASSLEREWTYEQYV.

There are a few counts of this clonotype. This chain uses TRBV6-5 with TRBJ1-1; 9 nucleotides agree with TRBD1. Per germline, CDR1 MNHEY and CDR2 SVGAGI. Trimming cost V 6 bases and J 1 base; bases outside gene matches: 6. The CDR3 runs to 15 residues. The CDR3 DNA reads TGTGCCAGCAGGAGATTGACAGGGGGGAACACTGAAGCTTTCTTT. Translated, it gives CASRRLTGGNTEAFF.

The J gene is TRBJ2-1, the V gene TRBV6-5; D is undetermined. This CDR3 has 14 amino acids. Germline V gene sequence: CDR1 MNHEY, CDR2 SVGAGI. Deletions cut 5 bases from V and 7 bases from J, with 15 bases between. The CDR3 loop reads CASSPNPGPNEQFF. Written as DNA, the CDR3 is TGTGCCAGCAGTCCCAATCCCGGACCGAATGAGCAGTTCTTC.

The chain carries TRBV19 and TRBJ2-7; D unclear. Trimming pared 5 bases from V and 4 bases from J, leaving 12 bases between. CDR1 and CDR2 from the germline V gene are LNHDA and SQIVND (reference sequence). The CDR3 is made up of 13 amino acids. The CDR3, as DNA: TGTGCCAGTAGTTTCTCGGACGGGTACGAGCAGTACTTC. Protein sequence: CASSFSDGYEQYF.

This clonotype appeared many times. This sequence joins TRBV5-1 and TRBJ2-1; 12 nucleotides agree with TRBD2. V gave up 4 bases and J gave up 8 bases; unmatched junction bases: 10. Germline lookup yields CDR1 SGHRS and CDR2 YFSETQ. The CDR3 covers 16 residues. CDR3 sequence: CASSVTSGGMGHEQFF. The CDR3 DNA sequence: TGCGCCAGCAGCGTGACTAGCGGGGGCATGGGGCATGAGCAGTTCTTC.

This clonotype was observed a handful of times. This sequence joins TRBV6-5 and TRBJ2-7, with 8 bases identical to TRBD1. The junction had 9 bases not matched to a gene; V was cut back by 6 bases and J by 2 bases. Germline V lookup: CDR1 MNHEY, CDR2 SVGAGI. The CDR3 totals 15 residues. The CDR3 is CASRLGQGWAYEQYF. CDR3 bases: TGTGCCAGCAGACTCGGACAGGGTTGGGCCTACGAGCAGTACTTC.